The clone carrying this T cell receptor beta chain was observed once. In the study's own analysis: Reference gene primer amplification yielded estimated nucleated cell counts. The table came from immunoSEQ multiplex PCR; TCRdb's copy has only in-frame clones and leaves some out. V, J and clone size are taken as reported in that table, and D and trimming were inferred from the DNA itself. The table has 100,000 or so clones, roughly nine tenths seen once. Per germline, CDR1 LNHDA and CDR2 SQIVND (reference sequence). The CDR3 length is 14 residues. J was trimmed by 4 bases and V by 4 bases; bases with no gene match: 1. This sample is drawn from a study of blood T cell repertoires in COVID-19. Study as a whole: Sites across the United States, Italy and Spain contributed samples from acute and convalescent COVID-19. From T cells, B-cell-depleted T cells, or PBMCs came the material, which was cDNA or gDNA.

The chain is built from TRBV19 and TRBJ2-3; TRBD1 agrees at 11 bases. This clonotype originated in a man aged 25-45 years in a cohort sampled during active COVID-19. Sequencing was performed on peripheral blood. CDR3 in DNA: TGTGCCAGTAGTACGGGACAGGGGGCAGATACGCAGTATTTT. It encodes CASSTGQGADTQYF. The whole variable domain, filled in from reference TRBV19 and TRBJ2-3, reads DGGITQSPKYLFRKEGQNVTLSCEQNLNHDAMYWYRQDPGQGLRLIYYSQIVNDFQKGDIAEGYSVSREKKESFPLTVTSAQKNPTAFYLCASSTGQGADTQYFGPGTRLTVL.